This entry features one T cell receptor beta chain sequence. This sample is part of a study of control samples from healthy donors and cancer patients. Only in-frame clones appear in the TCRdb table, and some are missing; sequencing was by immunoSEQ multiplex PCR. Among 70,000 or so clones listed, around nine tenths were seen once. CDR3 length: 14 residues. Germline CDR1 reads LNHDA; CDR2 reads SQIVND (reference sequence). The V and J ends lost 10 bases and 6 bases, in that order; junction bases with no gene match: 12. Input material: PBMCs. This sequence was found in a man in his fifties or sixties with lung cancer. J is TRBJ1-5 and V is TRBV19, with 7 positions matching TRBD1. The CDR3 DNA reads TGTGCCACCACTACGGGACAGATGGGTCAGCCCCAGCATTTT. This gives the protein CATTTGQMGQPQHF.